This passage covers 8 T cell receptor beta chains from one sample sequenced in a study of human T cells and chemical hapten exposure. Regarding time point: pre-sensitization, week 0. Specified treatment: therapeutic diphenylcyclopropenone sensitization with weekly scalp DPC. TCRdb called the RACE reads again in MiXCR, with one record for every CDR3 protein. Of 250,000 or so distinct CDR3 sequences listed, about 8.6% are singletons. The sample here was whole blood, taken in connection with sensitization to the hapten diphenylcyclopropenone (DPC). The receptors derive from a woman aged 40 to 55 with alopecia areata. Some clones in this sample may be carry-over from other donors' samples.

This clonotype was detected ten times or more. This chain links TRBV20-1 with TRBJ2-7; 9 bases align to TRBD1. Germline V gene data show CDR1 as DFQATT and CDR2 as SNEGSKA (reference sequence). The CDR3 is 13 residues long. CDR3 region: CSGSLQGAHEQYF. DNA of the CDR3: TGCAGCGGATCATTACAGGGGGCCCACGAGCAGTACTTC.

This chain joins TRBV5-4 and TRBJ1-2; the match to TRBD1 covers 9 bases. This CDR3 comprises 16 residues. Germline V lookup: CDR1 SGHNT, CDR2 YYREEE (reference sequence). V lost 0 bases to trimming and J lost 6 bases; unmatched junction nucleotides: 9. The CDR3 nucleotides read TGTGCCAGCAGCTTGGGGGGACAGGGAAGAACGGATGGCTACACCTTC. It yields the protein CASSLGGQGRTDGYTF.

The gene calls are TRBV4-1 and TRBJ1-5; 9 bases fit TRBD1. The CDR3 length is 15 residues. The ends lost 4 bases at V and 7 bases at J; junction bases unmatched: 8. Germline CDR1 and CDR2: MGHRA and YSYEKL. DNA of the CDR3: TGCGCCAGCAGCCCGTGGACAGGGGTGGGACAGCCCCAGCATTTT. It translates to CASSPWTGVGQPQHF.

The V call is TRBV20-1, the J call TRBJ1-4; perhaps TRBD1 as D (6 bases). The CDR3 loop spans 13 amino acids. Per germline, CDR1 DFQATT and CDR2 SNEGSKA (reference sequence). V was cut by 3 bases and J by 7 bases, with 12 bases left in between. Here the CDR3 reads CSARRGFGEKLFF. The CDR3 nucleotides read TGCAGTGCTAGGAGGGGGTTTGGTGAAAAACTGTTTTTT.

This clonotype has a count of ten or more. The CDR3 loop is CASSLAGLEYEQYF. Here the CDR3 DNA reads TGTGCCAGCAGCTTAGCGGGATTAGAGTACGAGCAGTACTTC. This chain connects TRBV7-9 to TRBJ2-7, with unresolved D. Between the trimmed V and J ends, which lost 0 bases and 4 bases, there was a span of 10 bases. Germline V gene data show CDR1 as SEHNR and CDR2 as FQNEAQ (reference sequence). CDR3 length: 14 residues. Combining the CDR3 with reference TRBV7-9 and TRBJ2-7 gives the whole variable domain DTGVSQNPRHKITKRGQNVTFRCDPISEHNRLYWYRQTLGQGPEFLTYFQNEAQLEKSRLLSDRFSAERPKGSFSTLEIQRTEQGDSAMYLCASSLAGLEYEQYFGPGTRLTVT.

This clonotype occurred many times. The chain links TRBV29-1 to TRBJ2-6; D unclear. V was shortened by 4 bases and J by 0 bases, with 7 bases between the two germline ends. The CDR3 covers 14 residues. Germline V gene sequence: CDR1 SQVTM, CDR2 ANQGSEA. The DNA of the CDR3 is TGCAGCGTTGCTTGGCCCTCTGGGGCCAACGTCCTGACTTTC. This gives the protein CSVAWPSGANVLTF.

This clonotype has a handful of counts. This sequence joins TRBV7-9 and TRBJ2-3, with 7 bases fitting TRBD1. J was trimmed by 3 bases and V by 5 bases; bases with no gene match: 11. This CDR3 contains 16 residues. Germline V gene lookup returns CDR1 SEHNR and CDR2 FQNEAQ (reference sequence). CDR3 in amino acids: CASSPPGTARTDTQYF. The CDR3, as DNA: TGTGCCAGCAGCCCTCCCGGGACAGCACGTACAGATACGCAGTATTTT.

Many counts were recorded for this clonotype. This sequence joins TRBV4-3 and TRBJ2-7; 10 bases agree with TRBD1. From germline, CDR1 is LGHNA and CDR2 YSLEER. Trimming took 1 base from V and 4 from J; bases not matched to a gene: 4. The CDR3 runs 15 residues. The CDR3 bases are TGCGCCAGCAGCCAAGCGACAGGGGGCCAGTACGAGCAGTACTTC. It is translated as CASSQATGGQYEQYF.